Described below is a single TCR beta chain sequence and its context. Its antigen remains unknown. The sample comes from a study of beta chain features in type 1 diabetes. Whole-study findings and limits: TCRB CDR3 length was moderately but significantly reduced in all four CD4+ subsets of Type 1 diabetes patients.

The CDR3 totals 12 residues. Unmatched junction bases numbered 5, after V lost 6 bases and J lost 12 bases. CDR1 is SGHRS and CDR2 is YFSETQ in the germline V gene. Expressed TCRB transcripts were sequenced because the isolated RNA had all been reverse transcribed beforehand. The method was immunoSEQ multiplex PCR; TCRdb's version includes in-frame clones alone and lacks a portion of them. The data show over 200,000 clones, approximately 10% seen once. The chain combines TRBV5-1 with TRBJ2-1; 11 nucleotides line up with TRBD2. The clonotype originates from a man younger than 45 with type 1 diabetes. Sequences were obtained from naive CD4+ T cells from blood. CDR3 loop: CASTPSGGRQFF. CDR3 bases: TGCGCCAGCACCCCTAGCGGGGGGAGGCAGTTCTTC.